These T cell receptor beta chains were read from a single sample in a study of blood T cells in healthy people across ages. MiXCR was run by TCRdb on the 5' RACE reads, yielding one entry per CDR3 protein. The sample lists fewer than 700,000 distinct CDR3 sequences; less than 60% were seen once. The source material was blood. The receptors here all came from a man older than 75 in good health. Both conserved end residues are part of each CDR3. D genes are given only for firm matches. Some rows mark clone size as missing; the rest say once, few, many or name a class of expanded clone.

v_gene	j_gene	abundance	d_gene	CDR3aa	CDR3nt
TRBV24-1	TRBJ2-1	-	-	CATSDPRGGHNEQFF	TGTGCCACCAGTGACCCTAGGGGGGGTCACAATGAGCAGTTCTTC
TRBV14	TRBJ2-7	few	-	CASSQDDTFYEQYF	TGTGCCAGCAGCCAAGACGACACTTTCTACGAGCAGTACTTC
TRBV4-2	TRBJ2-2	few	TRBD2	CASSQLHGTSSTGELFF	TGTGCCAGCAGCCAACTTCACGGGACTAGTAGCACCGGGGAGCTGTTTTTT
TRBV7-2	TRBJ2-1	few	-	CASSLESRAGEQFF	TGTGCCAGCAGCTTAGAGTCTAGGGCCGGTGAGCAGTTCTTC
TRBV7-9	TRBJ2-3	few	-	CASSLAGINTQYF	TGTGCCAGCAGCTTAGCGGGGATTAATACGCAGTATTTT
TRBV10-3	TRBJ1-1	few	-	CAISSNMNTEAFF	TGTGCCATCAGTAGTAATATGAACACTGAAGCTTTCTTT
TRBV6-6	TRBJ1-1	-	-	CASSYSGQDTEAFF	TGTGCCAGCAGTTACTCCGGGCAGGACACTGAAGCTTTCTTT
TRBV4-3	TRBJ2-1	-	-	CASSQEASNGGQFF	TGCGCCAGCAGCCAAGAGGCATCAAACGGGGGGCAGTTCTTC
TRBV7-2	TRBJ2-5	-	-	CASSLGGQAETQYF	TGTGCCAGCAGCTTAGGAGGGCAGGCCGAGACCCAGTACTTC
TRBV4-3	TRBJ2-2	-	-	CASSPRLAGTGELFF	TGCGCCAGCAGCCCGAGATTGGCCGGGACCGGGGAGCTGTTTTTT
TRBV27	TRBJ2-7	-	TRBD1	CASSLDPQGAKLRNEQYF	TGTGCCAGCAGTTTAGACCCACAGGGGGCGAAATTGCGAAACGAGCAGTACTTC
TRBV7-2	TRBJ1-6	-	-	CASSLGRPTGSPLHF	TGTGCCAGCAGCTTAGGGCGCCCCACGGGGTCACCCCTCCACTTT
TRBV7-2	TRBJ2-7	-	-	CASSRQGGSSYEQYF	TGTGCCAGCAGCCGACAGGGAGGGAGCTCCTACGAGCAGTACTTC
TRBV27	TRBJ2-3	-	TRBD1	CATWDRVHTDTQYF	TGTGCCACCTGGGACAGAGTCCACACAGATACGCAGTATTTT
TRBV18	TRBJ1-1	-	-	CASSPSFGQRTFF	TGTGCCAGCTCACCCTCCTTTGGACAACGGACTTTCTTT
TRBV15	TRBJ1-1	-	-	CATSPQRAAKAFF	TGTGCCACCAGCCCCCAGAGGGCGGCCAAAGCTTTCTTT
TRBV9	TRBJ2-1	-	-	CASSPRPESYNEQFF	TGTGCCAGCAGCCCCCGACCGGAGTCCTACAATGAGCAGTTCTTC
TRBV20-1	TRBJ2-3	-	-	CSAGGSTDTQYF	TGCAGTGCGGGCGGAAGCACAGATACGCAGTATTTT
TRBV6-2/TRBV6-3	TRBJ2-3	-	-	CASSRDFSPDTQYF	TGTGCCAGCAGCCGGGACTTTAGCCCAGATACGCAGTATTTT
TRBV5-1	TRBJ1-1	-	TRBD1	CASSTGQGGYTEAFF	TGCGCCAGCAGCACCGGACAGGGTGGGTACACTGAAGCTTTCTTT
TRBV20-1	TRBJ2-1	many	TRBD2	CSASQRKGLVNEQFF	TGCAGTGCTTCACAACGAAAAGGACTAGTTAATGAGCAGTTCTTC
TRBV29-1	TRBJ1-4	-	-	CSVEVEANEKLFF	TGCAGCGTTGAAGTTGAGGCTAATGAAAAACTGTTTTTT
TRBV4-3	TRBJ2-7	few	-	CASSQDRAGSYEQYF	TGCGCCAGCAGCCAAGATCGAGCGGGCTCCTACGAGCAGTACTTC
TRBV9	TRBJ2-1	-	-	CASSVAGRNNEQFF	TGTGCCAGCAGCGTAGCTGGACGGAACAATGAGCAGTTCTTC
TRBV10-3	TRBJ1-3	few	TRBD1	CAISQDRSGNTIYF	TGTGCCATCAGTCAGGACAGGAGTGGAAACACCATATATTTT
TRBV7-9	TRBJ2-3	-	-	CASSLVSGIWTDTQYF	TGTGCCAGCAGCTTAGTGTCAGGGATATGGACAGATACGCAGTATTTT
TRBV7-9	TRBJ2-7	-	TRBD2	CASSKTSGTPYEQYF	TGTGCCAGCAGCAAGACTAGCGGGACGCCCTACGAGCAGTACTTC
TRBV7-3	TRBJ1-1	few	-	CASSLTGLRDTEAFF	TGTGCCAGCAGCTTAACAGGGTTGAGGGACACTGAAGCTTTCTTT
TRBV6-1	TRBJ2-6	many	TRBD2	CASSTSGTRGSGANVLTF	TGTGCCAGCAGTACCTCCGGGACTAGAGGCTCTGGGGCCAACGTCCTGACTTTC
TRBV5-1	TRBJ2-7	few	-	CASSSEGRRTYEQYF	TGCGCCAGCAGCTCGGAGGGCCGACGGACCTACGAGCAGTACTTC
TRBV14	TRBJ2-1	-	-	CASSLLAENNEQFF	TGTGCCAGCAGCCTTTTAGCGGAGAACAATGAGCAGTTCTTC
TRBV18	TRBJ1-2	-	TRBD1	CASSPQGAHYGYTF	TGTGCCAGCTCACCACAGGGGGCTCACTATGGCTACACCTTC
TRBV7-8	TRBJ2-6	-	-	CASSFGQNSGANVLTF	TGTGCCAGCAGCTTCGGACAGAACTCTGGGGCCAACGTCCTGACTTTC
TRBV4-3	TRBJ2-1	-	TRBD2	CASSSSGGHNEQFF	TGCGCCAGCAGTTCTAGCGGGGGCCACAATGAGCAGTTCTTC
TRBV2	TRBJ1-4	-	-	CASSDIQGFTTNEKLFF	TGTGCCAGCAGTGATATCCAGGGATTCACAACTAATGAAAAACTGTTTTTT
TRBV7-2	TRBJ2-7	-	TRBD1	CASSLDPVWDSIPHEQYF	TGTGCCAGCAGCTTAGATCCGGTTTGGGACAGTATACCCCACGAGCAGTACTTC
TRBV12-3/TRBV12-4	TRBJ2-2	-	-	CASTFSGGIGTGELFF	TGTGCCAGCACCTTCTCCGGAGGGATCGGCACCGGGGAGCTGTTTTTT
TRBV12-3/TRBV12-4	TRBJ1-1	-	-	CASSPRTLLSTEAFF	TGTGCCAGCAGTCCCCGGACGCTACTGAGCACTGAAGCTTTCTTT
TRBV5-1	TRBJ2-7	-	-	CASSLDRRTGGEQYF	TGCGCCAGCAGTTTGGATCGGCGGACCGGAGGCGAGCAGTACTTC
TRBV7-2	TRBJ2-2	-	TRBD2	CASSFPGTSRELFF	TGTGCCAGCAGCTTTCCCGGGACTAGCCGGGAGCTGTTTTTT
TRBV6-6	TRBJ2-5	many	-	CASTRTERRETQYF	TGTGCCAGCACCCGGACGGAGCGGCGAGAGACCCAGTACTTC
TRBV6-6	TRBJ2-5	many	-	CASSSRLAQETQYF	TGTGCCAGCAGCTCGCGGTTGGCTCAAGAGACCCAGTACTTC
TRBV20-1	TRBJ1-2	few	-	CSARDGDYYGYTF	TGCAGTGCTAGAGATGGGGACTACTATGGCTACACCTTC
TRBV28	TRBJ2-3	-	TRBD2	CASSPRGSGRVDTQYF	TGTGCCAGCAGTCCCCGTGGTAGCGGGAGAGTAGATACGCAGTATTTT
TRBV7-9	TRBJ2-2	-	TRBD2	CASSLLTLAGNTGELFF	TGTGCCAGCAGCTTATTAACGCTAGCGGGAAACACCGGGGAGCTGTTTTTT
TRBV7-9	TRBJ2-7	-	TRBD2	CASSSPGTNLNEQYF	TGTGCCAGCAGCTCCCCCGGGACTAACCTCAATGAGCAGTACTTC
TRBV21-1	TRBJ2-1	-	-	CASSRTLAVQNNEQFF	TGTGCCAGCAGTAGAACCCTAGCGGTCCAGAACAATGAGCAGTTCTTC
TRBV20-1	TRBJ2-1	-	TRBD1	CSASRTGGISNEQFF	TGCAGTGCTAGTCGGACAGGGGGTATATCGAATGAGCAGTTCTTC
TRBV20-1	TRBJ2-3	-	TRBD2	CSAAPGLAGYTDTQYF	TGCAGTGCGGCTCCGGGACTAGCGGGGTACACAGATACGCAGTATTTT
TRBV5-1	TRBJ1-4	-	TRBD1	CASSIGTAVEKLFF	TGCGCCAGCAGCATCGGGACAGCGGTTGAAAAACTGTTTTTT
TRBV7-9	TRBJ1-5	few	-	CASSLTGPYPQNQPQHF	TGTGCCAGCAGCTTAACGGGACCTTACCCTCAAAATCAGCCCCAGCATTTT
TRBV4-1	TRBJ2-5	-	-	CASSQDAVFQETQYF	TGCGCCAGCAGCCAAGATGCGGTTTTCCAAGAGACCCAGTACTTC
TRBV24-1	TRBJ1-2	many	TRBD1	CATSDSSGTGAEGYTF	TGTGCCACCAGTGATTCCTCCGGGACAGGGGCTGAGGGCTACACCTTC
TRBV6-5	TRBJ2-7	-	TRBD1	CASSYARDSSYEQYF	TGTGCCAGCAGTTACGCCCGGGACAGTTCCTACGAGCAGTACTTC
TRBV20-1	TRBJ2-7	few	TRBD1	CSARDQDRGYEQYF	TGCAGTGCTAGAGATCAAGACAGGGGCTACGAGCAGTACTTC
TRBV12-5	TRBJ2-7	-	TRBD2	CASGTRTSGTRGFYEQYF	TGTGCTAGTGGAACCCGGACTAGCGGTACCAGGGGTTTCTACGAGCAGTACTTC
TRBV11-2	TRBJ2-1	-	-	CASSWRDSAYNEQFF	TGTGCCAGCAGCTGGAGGGACAGTGCCTACAATGAGCAGTTCTTC